The rows below give T cell receptor beta chains drawn from one sample of a study of T cell repertoires in cytomegalovirus infection. TCRdb reprocessed the reads via MiXCR and lists one record per CDR3 protein. The sample holds about 600,000 distinct CDR3 sequences, roughly 26% seen once. The sequenced sample consisted of CD8+ T cells from PBMCs. These receptors all stem from a human donor in good health (CMV status not recorded). Some clones in this sample may be carry-over from other donors' samples. The CDR3 runs from the conserved cysteine through the conserved F or W. The order of the fields is V gene, D gene, J gene, clone size, CDR3 DNA, CDR3 protein. A D gene is named only where the DNA matches it firmly. Clone size, where shown, is once, few, many, or a class for clones that have expanded.

v_call: TRBV6-6; d_call: TRBD2; j_call: TRBJ2-1; clone_size: -; cdr3_nt: TGTGCCACCCTCCACTCATTAGCGGGGGGCTGGAATGAGCAGTTCTTC; cdr3_aa: CATLHSLAGGWNEQFF
v_call: TRBV12-3/TRBV12-4; d_call: TRBD2; j_call: TRBJ2-1; clone_size: -; cdr3_nt: TGTGCCAGCAGTTTTACTAGCGGGGGAGAGCAGTTCTTC; cdr3_aa: CASSFTSGGEQFF
v_call: TRBV28; d_call: TRBD2; j_call: TRBJ2-2; clone_size: -; cdr3_nt: TGTGCCAGCAGTTTTCCGCTAGCGGGGGACCACACCGGGGAGCTGTTTTTT; cdr3_aa: CASSFPLAGDHTGELFF
v_call: TRBV29-1; d_call: -; j_call: TRBJ1-2; clone_size: -; cdr3_nt: TGCAGCGTGAATGGTAACTATGGCTACACCTTC; cdr3_aa: CSVNGNYGYTF
v_call: TRBV7-9; d_call: TRBD1; j_call: TRBJ2-1; clone_size: many; cdr3_nt: TGTGCCAGCAGCTTGTACAGGGGGCCGAGCAATGAGCAGTTCTTC; cdr3_aa: CASSLYRGPSNEQFF
v_call: TRBV5-4; d_call: -; j_call: TRBJ2-1; clone_size: many; cdr3_nt: TGTGCCAGCAGCTTGGATGACAATGAGCAGTTCTTC; cdr3_aa: CASSLDDNEQFF
v_call: TRBV13; d_call: TRBD1; j_call: TRBJ1-6; clone_size: -; cdr3_nt: TGTGCCAGCAGCCCAGGACAGGGAGGTAATTCACCCCTCCACTTT; cdr3_aa: CASSPGQGGNSPLHF
v_call: TRBV6-6; d_call: -; j_call: TRBJ1-1; clone_size: many; cdr3_nt: TGTGCCAGCATCGGGCAGGGATCTTTCACTGAAGCTTTCTTT; cdr3_aa: CASIGQGSFTEAFF
v_call: TRBV20-1; d_call: TRBD1; j_call: TRBJ2-1; clone_size: few; cdr3_nt: TGCAGTGCTAGAGAGCCGGGACAGGGTTTCTACAATGAGCAGTTCTTC; cdr3_aa: CSAREPGQGFYNEQFF
v_call: TRBV7-3; d_call: -; j_call: TRBJ1-2; clone_size: -; cdr3_nt: TGTGTCACCTCAGGGGAGAACTATGGCTACACCTTC; cdr3_aa: CVTSGENYGYTF
v_call: TRBV7-9; d_call: -; j_call: TRBJ2-1; clone_size: many; cdr3_nt: TGTGCCAGCAGCCCCTTAACCGGGATACCAGCCGATGAGCAGTTCTTC; cdr3_aa: CASSPLTGIPADEQFF
v_call: TRBV29-1; d_call: -; j_call: TRBJ2-3; clone_size: few; cdr3_nt: TGCAGCCCCGTGGTCCTTACCAGCACAGATACGCAGTATTTT; cdr3_aa: CSPVVLTSTDTQYF
v_call: TRBV6-2/TRBV6-3; d_call: TRBD1; j_call: TRBJ2-7; clone_size: many; cdr3_nt: TGTGCCAGCAGTCCGCTCGAGGACAGGGAGACCTACGAGCAGTACTTC; cdr3_aa: CASSPLEDRETYEQYF
v_call: TRBV7-6; d_call: -; j_call: TRBJ2-7; clone_size: many; cdr3_nt: TGTGCCAGCAGCTTAGGGGGGGGGCTCTCCTACGAGCAGTACTTC; cdr3_aa: CASSLGGGLSYEQYF
v_call: TRBV7-9; d_call: -; j_call: TRBJ1-1; clone_size: few; cdr3_nt: TGTGCCAGCAGCCCCCTAGTTTGGGAGAACACTGAAGCTTTCTTT; cdr3_aa: CASSPLVWENTEAFF
v_call: TRBV7-9; d_call: TRBD1; j_call: TRBJ1-6; clone_size: many; cdr3_nt: TGTGCCAGCAGCTCCCGGGACAGGAGCTATTCACCCCTCCACTTT; cdr3_aa: CASSSRDRSYSPLHF
v_call: TRBV20-1; d_call: -; j_call: TRBJ1-3; clone_size: few; cdr3_nt: TGCAGTGCTAGATATTCTAACGACAGCCCGATTCACTTCGTCTCTGGAAACACCATATATTTT; cdr3_aa: CSARYSNDSPIHFVSGNTIYF